This T cell receptor (beta chain) was recorded in a study of blood T cell repertoires in COVID-19. Background on the study: Samples taken during acute and convalescent COVID-19 were collected in the United States, Italy and Spain. PBMCs, B-cell-depleted T cells, or T cells provided the cDNA or gDNA that made up the material.

CDR3 length equals 13 residues. CDR1 is WNHNN, CDR2 SYGVQD, per germline (reference sequence). Trimming shortened V by 4 bases and J by 2 bases, and 7 bases separated the two germline ends. Original analysis: Reference gene primer amplification in the assay estimated nucleated cell counts. Some clones are missing from TCRdb's copy, which holds only in-frame ones; the method was immunoSEQ multiplex PCR. The V and J calls and clone size were taken over from that table, and D and trimming were inferred from the DNA. The sample contains 130,000 or so clones, about 86% of which appear only once. Sequencing used peripheral blood. This TCR came from a woman aged 60-70 years with acute or convalescent COVID-19. V usage is TRBV10-1 and J usage is TRBJ2-3; tentative D call: TRBD2 (6 bases). For the CDR3, the DNA is TGCGCCAGCAGTGGGAGGGTCACAGATACGCAGTATTTT. It codes for CASSGRVTDTQYF.